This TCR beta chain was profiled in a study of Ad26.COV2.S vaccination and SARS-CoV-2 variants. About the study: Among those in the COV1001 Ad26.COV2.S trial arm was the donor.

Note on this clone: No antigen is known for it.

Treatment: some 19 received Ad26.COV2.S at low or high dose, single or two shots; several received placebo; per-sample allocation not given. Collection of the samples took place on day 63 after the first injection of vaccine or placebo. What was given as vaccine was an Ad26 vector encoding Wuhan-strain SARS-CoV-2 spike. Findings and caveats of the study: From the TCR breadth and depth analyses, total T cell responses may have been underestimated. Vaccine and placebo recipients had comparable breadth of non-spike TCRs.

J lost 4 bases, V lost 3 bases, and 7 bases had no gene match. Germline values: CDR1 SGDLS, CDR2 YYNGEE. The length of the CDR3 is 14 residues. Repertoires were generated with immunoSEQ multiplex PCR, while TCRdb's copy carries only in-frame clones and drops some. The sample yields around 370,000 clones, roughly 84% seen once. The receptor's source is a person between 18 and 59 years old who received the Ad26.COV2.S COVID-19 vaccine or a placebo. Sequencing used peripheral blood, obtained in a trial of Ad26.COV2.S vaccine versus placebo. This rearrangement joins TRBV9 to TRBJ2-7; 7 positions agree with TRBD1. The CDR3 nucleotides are TGTGCCAGCAGCGACCGACAGGGAAGTTACGAGCAGTACTTC. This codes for CASSDRQGSYEQYF.